One T cell receptor beta chain is described in this entry. Its antigen is not identified. This sample stems from a study of blood T cells in healthy people across ages. Points from the study as a whole: The fall in TCR beta diversity per million T cells was roughly linear with age.

The CDR3 spans 15 residues. Germline V gives CDR1 SGHTA, CDR2 FQGNSA. Trimming cost V 5 bases and J 1 base; bases outside gene matches: 8. Alongside a J-beta primer mix, a sample-barcoded 5' primer served in a second PCR lasting roughly 6 to 11 cycles. TCRdb used MiXCR to reprocess the 5' RACE reads, holding one entry per CDR3 protein. This table holds approximately 900,000 distinct CDR3 sequences, around 48% found once. The receptor's source is a man aged 30-40 years in good health. Sample: blood. V and J are TRBV7-2 and TRBJ2-7; 7 nucleotides match TRBD1. DNA of the CDR3: TGTGCCAGCAGCCGGAGGCCAGGGGGTTCCTACGAGCAGTACTTC. Residues: CASSRRPGGSYEQYF. The complete variable domain, with remaining parts taken from reference TRBV7-2 and TRBJ2-7, reads GAGVSQSPSNKVTEKGKDVELRCDPISGHTALYWYRQSLGQGLEFLIYFQGNSAPDKSGLPSDRFSAERTGGSVSTLTIQRTQQEDSAVYLCASSRRPGGSYEQYFGPGTRLTVT.